This TCR beta chain was captured by sequencing in a study of T cell responses to AZD1222 COVID-19 vaccine. Germline V gives CDR1 MRHNA, CDR2 SNTAGT. V was shortened by 6 bases and J by 0 bases, with 14 bases between the two germline ends. The CDR3 has 15 amino acids. Produced via immunoSEQ multiplex PCR; TCRdb's table is partial and in-frame only. Of over 140,000 clones detected, roughly 89% appear once; the ten largest clones hold approximately 5.4%. The sample consisted of peripheral blood, taken on day 0 of AZD1222 vaccination. The gene calls are TRBV6-4 and TRBJ1-1, with D perhaps TRBD1 (5 bases). The sequence came from an adult in good health. The CDR3 DNA reads as TGTGCCAGCAGCGTAGGACAAGACATGAACACTGAAGCTTTCTTT. Amino acid sequence: CASSVGQDMNTEAFF.